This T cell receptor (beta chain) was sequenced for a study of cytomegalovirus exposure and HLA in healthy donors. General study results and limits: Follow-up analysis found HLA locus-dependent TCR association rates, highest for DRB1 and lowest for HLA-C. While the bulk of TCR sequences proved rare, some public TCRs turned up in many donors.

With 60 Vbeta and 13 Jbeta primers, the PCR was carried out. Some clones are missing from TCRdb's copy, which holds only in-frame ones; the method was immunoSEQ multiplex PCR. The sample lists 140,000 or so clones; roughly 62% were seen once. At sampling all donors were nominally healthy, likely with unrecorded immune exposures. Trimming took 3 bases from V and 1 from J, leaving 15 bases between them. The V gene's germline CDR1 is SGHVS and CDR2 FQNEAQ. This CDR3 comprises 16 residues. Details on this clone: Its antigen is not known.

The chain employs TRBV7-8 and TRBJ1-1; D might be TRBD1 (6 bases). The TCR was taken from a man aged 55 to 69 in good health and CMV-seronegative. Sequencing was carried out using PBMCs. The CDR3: CASSFSGGGGNTEAFF. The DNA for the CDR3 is TGTGCCAGCAGCTTTTCGGGGGGCGGGGGGAACACTGAAGCTTTCTTT.